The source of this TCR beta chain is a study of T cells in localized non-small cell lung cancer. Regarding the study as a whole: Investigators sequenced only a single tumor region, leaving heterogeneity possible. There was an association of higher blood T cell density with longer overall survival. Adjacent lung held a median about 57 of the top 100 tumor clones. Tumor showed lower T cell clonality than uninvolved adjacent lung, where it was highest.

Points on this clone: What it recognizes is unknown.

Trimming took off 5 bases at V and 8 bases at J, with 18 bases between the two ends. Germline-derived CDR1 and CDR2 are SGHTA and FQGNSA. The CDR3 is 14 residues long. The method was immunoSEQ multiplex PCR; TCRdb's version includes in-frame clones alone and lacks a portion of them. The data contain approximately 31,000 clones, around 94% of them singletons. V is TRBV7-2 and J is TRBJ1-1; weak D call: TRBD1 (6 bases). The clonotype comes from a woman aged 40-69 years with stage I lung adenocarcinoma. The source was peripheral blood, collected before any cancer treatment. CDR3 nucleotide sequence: TGTGCCAGCAGCCTAAAATCCCTCGACAGGGAAGCTTTCTTT. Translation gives CASSLKSLDREAFF.